The subject of this entry is one T cell receptor beta chain. Using its own MiXCR run on the 5' RACE reads, TCRdb lists one record per CDR3 protein. The data hold 470,000 or so distinct CDR3 sequences, with approximately 23% observed a single time. Germline assignment: CDR1 KGHSH and CDR2 LQKENI. Trimming pared 0 bases from V and 4 bases from J, leaving 18 bases between. This CDR3 has 17 residues. The data derive from a study of T-cell memory formation after mild COVID-19. The sequenced sample was PBMCs or a T cell subset sorted from them (not recorded which). This clonotype was sampled from an adult woman who had mild COVID-19 (a few samples of this study predate the infection). Cell type and time point are not known. This sequence joins TRBV18 and TRBJ1-2; tentative D call: TRBD1 (5 bases). The CDR3 reads CASSPPYPGPEPYGYTF. The CDR3 nucleotides read TGTGCCAGCTCACCACCGTATCCAGGGCCAGAGCCCTATGGCTACACCTTC.